The T cell receptor (beta chain) described here comes from a study of T-cell memory formation after mild COVID-19. Germline-derived CDR1 and CDR2 are SGHTA and FQGNSA. The CDR3 sequence is 15 residues long. The ends were cut back, 5 bases at V and 7 bases at J, with 18 bases in the middle. This clonotype has only a few counts. A single record per CDR3 protein comes from TCRdb applying MiXCR to the 5' RACE reads. The sample contains 450,000 or so distinct CDR3 sequences, 20% of which appear only once. V gene TRBV7-2 combines with J gene TRBJ2-1; D is perhaps TRBD2 (6 bases). The sequenced sample consisted of PBMCs or a T cell subset sorted from them (not recorded which). The sequence was collected from an adult woman who had mild COVID-19 (a few samples of this study predate the infection). Cell type and time point are not known. CDR3 nucleotide sequence: TGTGCCAGCAGCCCGTACCGGGGGTTGAGGAATGAGCAGTTCTTC. Its protein is CASSPYRGLRNEQFF.